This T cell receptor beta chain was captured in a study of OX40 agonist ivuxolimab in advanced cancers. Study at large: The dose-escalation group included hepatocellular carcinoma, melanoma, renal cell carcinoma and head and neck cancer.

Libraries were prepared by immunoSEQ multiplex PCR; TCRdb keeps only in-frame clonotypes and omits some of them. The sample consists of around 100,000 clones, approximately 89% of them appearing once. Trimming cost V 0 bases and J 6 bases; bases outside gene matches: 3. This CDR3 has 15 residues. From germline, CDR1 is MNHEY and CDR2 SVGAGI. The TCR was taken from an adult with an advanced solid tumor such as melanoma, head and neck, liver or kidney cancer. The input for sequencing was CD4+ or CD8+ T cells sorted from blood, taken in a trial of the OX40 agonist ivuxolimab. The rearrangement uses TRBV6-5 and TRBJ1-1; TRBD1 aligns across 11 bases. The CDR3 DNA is TGTGCCAGCAGTTACTCCTGGGACAGGGGGTCTGAAGCTTTCTTT. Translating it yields CASSYSWDRGSEAFF.